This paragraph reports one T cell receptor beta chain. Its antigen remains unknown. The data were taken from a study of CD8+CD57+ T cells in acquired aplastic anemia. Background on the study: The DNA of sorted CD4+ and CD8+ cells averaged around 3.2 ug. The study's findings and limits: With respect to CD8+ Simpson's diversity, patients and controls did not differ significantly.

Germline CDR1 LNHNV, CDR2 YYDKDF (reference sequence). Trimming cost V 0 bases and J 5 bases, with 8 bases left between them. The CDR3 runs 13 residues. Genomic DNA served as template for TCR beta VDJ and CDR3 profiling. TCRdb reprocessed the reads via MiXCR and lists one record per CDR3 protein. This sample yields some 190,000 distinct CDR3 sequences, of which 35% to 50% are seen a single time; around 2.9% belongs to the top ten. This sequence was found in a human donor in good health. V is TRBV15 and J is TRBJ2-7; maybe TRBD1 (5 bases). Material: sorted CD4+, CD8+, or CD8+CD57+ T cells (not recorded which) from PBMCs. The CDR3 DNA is TGTGCCACCAGCAGAGAAGGGGCGAACGAGCAGTACTTC. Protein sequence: CATSREGANEQYF.